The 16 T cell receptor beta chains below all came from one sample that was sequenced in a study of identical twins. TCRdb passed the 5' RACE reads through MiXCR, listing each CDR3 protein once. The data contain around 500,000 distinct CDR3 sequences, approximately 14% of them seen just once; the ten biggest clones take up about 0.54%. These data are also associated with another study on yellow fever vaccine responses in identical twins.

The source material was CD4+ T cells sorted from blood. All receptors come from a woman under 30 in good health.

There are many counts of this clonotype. CDR3 in amino acids: CASSLLTREETQYF. CDR3 nucleotides: TGTGCCAGCAGCTTACTAACCCGGGAAGAGACCCAGTACTTC. The chain employs TRBV7-2 and TRBJ2-5, with D unresolved. V gave up 2 bases and J gave up 3 bases, with 10 bases separating them. This CDR3 has 14 residues. Germline-derived CDR1 and CDR2 are SGHTA and FQGNSA.

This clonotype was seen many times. As DNA, the CDR3 is TGTGCCAGCAGCAGGCCCCGGGACCGAAACACCGGGGAGCTGTTTTTT. This translates into CASSRPRDRNTGELFF. The genes are TRBV21-1 and TRBJ2-2; the table gives TRBD1 as D, unverified against the DNA. TRBV21-1 is listed as a pseudogene. This CDR3 comprises 16 residues.

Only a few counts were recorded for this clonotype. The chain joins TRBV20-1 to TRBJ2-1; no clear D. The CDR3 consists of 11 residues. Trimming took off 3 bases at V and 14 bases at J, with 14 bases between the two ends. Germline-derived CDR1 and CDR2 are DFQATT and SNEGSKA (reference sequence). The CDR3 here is CSASMLQVEFF. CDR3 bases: TGCAGTGCTAGTATGCTCCAGGTAGAGTTCTTC.

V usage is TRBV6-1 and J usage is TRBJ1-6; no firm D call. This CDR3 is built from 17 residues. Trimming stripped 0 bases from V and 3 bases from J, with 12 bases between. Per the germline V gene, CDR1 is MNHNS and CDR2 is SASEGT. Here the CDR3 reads CASSEALEASYNSPLHF. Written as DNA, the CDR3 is TGTGCCAGCAGTGAAGCGCTTGAGGCAAGCTATAATTCACCCCTCCACTTT.

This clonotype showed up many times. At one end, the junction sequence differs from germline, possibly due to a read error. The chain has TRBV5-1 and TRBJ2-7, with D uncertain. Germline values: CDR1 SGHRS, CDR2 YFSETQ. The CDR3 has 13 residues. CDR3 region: CASSLPTPYEQYF. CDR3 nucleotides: TGTGCCAGCAGTTTACCGACACCCTACGAGCAGTACTTC. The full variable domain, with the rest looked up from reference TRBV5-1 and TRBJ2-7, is KAGVTQTPRYLIKTRGQQVTLSCSPISGHRSVSWYQQTPGQGLQFLFEYFSETQRNKGNFPGRFSGRQFSNSRSEMNVSTLELGDSALYLCASSLPTPYEQYFGPGTRLTVT.

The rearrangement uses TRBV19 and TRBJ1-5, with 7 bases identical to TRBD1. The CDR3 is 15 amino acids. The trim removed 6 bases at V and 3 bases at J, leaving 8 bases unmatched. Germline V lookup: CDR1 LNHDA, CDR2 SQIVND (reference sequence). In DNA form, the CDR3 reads TGTGCCAGTAGGCCAACAGGGGTTCCCAATCAGCCCCAGCATTTT. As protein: CASRPTGVPNQPQHF.

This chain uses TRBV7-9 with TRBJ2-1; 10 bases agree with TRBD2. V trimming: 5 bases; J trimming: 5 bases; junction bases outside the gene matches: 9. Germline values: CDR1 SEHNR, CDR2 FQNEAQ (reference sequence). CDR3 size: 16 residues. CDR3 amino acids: CASSLKGTSVDNEQFF. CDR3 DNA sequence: TGTGCCAGCAGCCTAAAAGGGACTAGCGTGGACAATGAGCAGTTCTTC. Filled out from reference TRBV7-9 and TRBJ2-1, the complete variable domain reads DTGVSQNPRHKITKRGQNVTFRCDPISEHNRLYWYRQTLGQGPEFLTYFQNEAQLEKSRLLSDRFSAERPKGSFSTLEIQRTEQGDSAMYLCASSLKGTSVDNEQFFGPGTRLTVL.

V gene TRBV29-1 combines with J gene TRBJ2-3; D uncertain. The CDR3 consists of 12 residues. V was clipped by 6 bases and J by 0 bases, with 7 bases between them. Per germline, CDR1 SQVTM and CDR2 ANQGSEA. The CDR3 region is CSVSVSTDTQYF. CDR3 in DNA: TGCAGCGTGAGCGTAAGCACAGATACGCAGTATTTT.

The CDR3 DNA sequence: TGTGCCAGCAGCTCACGGGGCACCGGAACCAATGAGCAGTTCTTC. It translates to CASSSRGTGTNEQFF. This chain joins TRBV3-1 and TRBJ2-1; D could derive from TRBD1 or TRBD2 (5 bases each). Germline V CDR1 and CDR2: LGHDT, YNNKEL (reference sequence). The CDR3 is 15 residues long. Deletions cut 5 bases from V and 6 bases from J, with 17 bases between.

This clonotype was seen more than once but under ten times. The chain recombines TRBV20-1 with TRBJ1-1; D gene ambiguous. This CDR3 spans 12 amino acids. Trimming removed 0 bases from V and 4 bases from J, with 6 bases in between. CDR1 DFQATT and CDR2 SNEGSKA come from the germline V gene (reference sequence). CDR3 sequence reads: CSARDPGTEAFF. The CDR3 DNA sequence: TGCAGTGCTAGAGACCCGGGCACTGAAGCTTTCTTT.

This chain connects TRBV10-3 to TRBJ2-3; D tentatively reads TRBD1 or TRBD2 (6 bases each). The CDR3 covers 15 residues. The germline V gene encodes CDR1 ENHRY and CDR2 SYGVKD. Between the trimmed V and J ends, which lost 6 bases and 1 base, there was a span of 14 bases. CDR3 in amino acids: CAISGAGGGTDTQYF. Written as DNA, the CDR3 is TGTGCCATCAGCGGAGCCGGGGGCGGCACAGATACGCAGTATTTT.

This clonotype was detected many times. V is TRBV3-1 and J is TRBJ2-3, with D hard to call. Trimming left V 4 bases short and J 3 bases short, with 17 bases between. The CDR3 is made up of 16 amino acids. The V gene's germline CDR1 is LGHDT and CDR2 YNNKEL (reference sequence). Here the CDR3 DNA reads TGTGCCAGCAGCCGCCCGACGGGCCTTACGACAGATACGCAGTATTTT. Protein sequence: CASSRPTGLTTDTQYF.

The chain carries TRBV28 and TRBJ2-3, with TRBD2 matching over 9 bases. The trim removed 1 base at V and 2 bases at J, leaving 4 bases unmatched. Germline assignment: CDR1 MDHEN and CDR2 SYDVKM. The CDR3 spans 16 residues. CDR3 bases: TGTGCCAGCAGTTTATTGCGGGAGGGATTCACAGATACGCAGTATTTT. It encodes CASSLLREGFTDTQYF.

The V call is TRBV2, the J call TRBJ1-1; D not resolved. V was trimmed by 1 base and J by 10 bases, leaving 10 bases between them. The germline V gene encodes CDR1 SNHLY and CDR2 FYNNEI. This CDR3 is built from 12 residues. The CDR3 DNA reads TGTGCCAGCAGTGAAGGACCCCGGGGAGCTTTCTTT. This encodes CASSEGPRGAFF.

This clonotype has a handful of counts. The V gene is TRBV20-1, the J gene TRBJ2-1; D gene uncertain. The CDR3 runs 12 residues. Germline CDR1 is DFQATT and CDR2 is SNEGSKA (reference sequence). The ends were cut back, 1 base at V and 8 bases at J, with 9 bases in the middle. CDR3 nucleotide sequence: TGCAGTGCTAGAGGAGGTCCCCATGAGCAGTTCTTC. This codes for CSARGGPHEQFF.

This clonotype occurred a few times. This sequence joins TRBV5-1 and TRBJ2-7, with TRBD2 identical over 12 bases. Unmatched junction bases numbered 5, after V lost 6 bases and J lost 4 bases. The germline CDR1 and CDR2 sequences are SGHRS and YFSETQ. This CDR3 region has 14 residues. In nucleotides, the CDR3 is TGCGCCAGCAATCCGACTAGCGGGAGTTACGAGCAGTACTTC. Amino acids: CASNPTSGSYEQYF.